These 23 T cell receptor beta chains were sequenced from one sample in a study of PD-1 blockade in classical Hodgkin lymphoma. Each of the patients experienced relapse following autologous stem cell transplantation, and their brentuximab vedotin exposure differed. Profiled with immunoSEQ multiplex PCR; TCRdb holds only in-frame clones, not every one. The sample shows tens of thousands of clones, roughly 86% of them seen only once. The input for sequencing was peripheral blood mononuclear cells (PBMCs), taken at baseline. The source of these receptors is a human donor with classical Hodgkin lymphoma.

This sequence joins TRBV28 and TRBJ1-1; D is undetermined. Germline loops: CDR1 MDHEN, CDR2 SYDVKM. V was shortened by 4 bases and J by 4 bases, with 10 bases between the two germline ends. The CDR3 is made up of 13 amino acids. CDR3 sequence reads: CASSSPLPTEAFF. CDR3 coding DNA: TGTGCCAGCAGTTCCCCCCTGCCCACTGAAGCTTTCTTT.

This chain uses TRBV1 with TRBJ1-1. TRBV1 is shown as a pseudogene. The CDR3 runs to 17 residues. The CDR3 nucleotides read TGCACCAGCAGCCAAGTAGGGGAGGGGCAGGGAATCCCTGAAGCTTTCTTT. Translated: CTSSQVGEGQGIPEAFF.

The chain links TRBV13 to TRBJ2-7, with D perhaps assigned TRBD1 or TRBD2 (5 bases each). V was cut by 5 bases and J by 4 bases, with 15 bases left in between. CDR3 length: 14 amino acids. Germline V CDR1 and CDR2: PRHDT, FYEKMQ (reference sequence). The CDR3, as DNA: TGTGCCAGCAGCGAGGGGAGTAGGGCGTACGAGCAGTACTTC. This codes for CASSEGSRAYEQYF.

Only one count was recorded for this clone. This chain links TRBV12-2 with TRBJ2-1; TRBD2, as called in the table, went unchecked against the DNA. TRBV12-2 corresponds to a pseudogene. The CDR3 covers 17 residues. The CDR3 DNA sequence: TGTGCAAGTCGCTTATCTCTAGCGGGGACCCTATACAATGAGCAGTTCTTC. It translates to CASRLSLAGTLYNEQFF.

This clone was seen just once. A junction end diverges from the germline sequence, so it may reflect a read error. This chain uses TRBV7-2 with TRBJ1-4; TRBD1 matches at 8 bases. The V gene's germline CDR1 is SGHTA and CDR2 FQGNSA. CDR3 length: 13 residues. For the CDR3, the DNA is TGTGCCAGCAGCTTAAGGGACAGGCTGACCCTGGCTTTT. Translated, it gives CASSLRDRLTLAF.

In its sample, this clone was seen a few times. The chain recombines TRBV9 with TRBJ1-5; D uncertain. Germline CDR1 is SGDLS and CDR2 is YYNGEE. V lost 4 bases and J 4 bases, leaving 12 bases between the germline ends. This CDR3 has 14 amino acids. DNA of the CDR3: TGTGCCAGCAGCCCAGGACCGTGGAATCAGCCCCAGCATTTT. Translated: CASSPGPWNQPQHF.

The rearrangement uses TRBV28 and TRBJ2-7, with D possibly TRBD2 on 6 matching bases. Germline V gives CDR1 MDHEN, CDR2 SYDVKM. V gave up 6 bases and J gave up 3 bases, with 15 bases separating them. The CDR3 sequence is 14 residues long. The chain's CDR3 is CASSPGGSYYEQYF. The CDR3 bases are TGTGCCAGCAGCCCCGGAGGGTCTTACTACGAGCAGTACTTC. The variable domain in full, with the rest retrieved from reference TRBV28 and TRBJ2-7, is DVKVTQSSRYLVKRTGEKVFLECVQDMDHENMFWYRQDPGLGLRLIYFSYDVKMKEKGDIPEGYSVSREKKERFSLILESASTNQTSMYLCASSPGGSYYEQYFGPGTRLTVT.

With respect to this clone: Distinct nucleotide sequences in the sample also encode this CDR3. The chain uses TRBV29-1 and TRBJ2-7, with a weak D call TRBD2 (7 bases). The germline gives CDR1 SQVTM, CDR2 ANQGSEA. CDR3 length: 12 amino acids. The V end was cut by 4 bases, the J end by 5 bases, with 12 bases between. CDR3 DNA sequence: TGCAGCGTTGGGAGGGGGGGGGACGAGCAGTACTTC. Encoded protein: CSVGRGGDEQYF.

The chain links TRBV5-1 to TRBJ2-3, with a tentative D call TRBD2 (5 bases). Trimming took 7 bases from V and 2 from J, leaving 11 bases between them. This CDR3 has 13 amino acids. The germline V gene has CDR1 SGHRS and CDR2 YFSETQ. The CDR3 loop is CASGWRYTDTQYF. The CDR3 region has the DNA TGCGCCAGCGGGTGGAGGTACACAGATACGCAGTATTTT.

The CDR3 sequence is CASSDPGQPNEKLFF. As DNA, the CDR3 is TGTGCCAGCAGTGACCCGGGACAGCCTAATGAAAAACTGTTTTTT. The chain employs TRBV2 and TRBJ1-4; TRBD1 agrees at 7 bases. This CDR3 contains 15 residues. V lost 3 bases to trimming and J lost 3 bases; unmatched junction nucleotides: 4. Germline assignment: CDR1 SNHLY and CDR2 FYNNEI.

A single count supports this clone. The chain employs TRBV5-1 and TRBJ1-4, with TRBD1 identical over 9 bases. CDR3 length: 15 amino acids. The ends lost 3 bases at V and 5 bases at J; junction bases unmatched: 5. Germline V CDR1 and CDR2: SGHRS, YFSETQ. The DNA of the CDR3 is TGCGCCAGCAGCTCCTCCGGGACAGGGAATGAAAAACTGTTTTTT. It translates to CASSSSGTGNEKLFF.

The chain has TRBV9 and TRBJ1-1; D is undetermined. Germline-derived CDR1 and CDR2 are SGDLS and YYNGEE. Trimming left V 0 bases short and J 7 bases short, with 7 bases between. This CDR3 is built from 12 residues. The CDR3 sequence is CASSVVGIEAFF. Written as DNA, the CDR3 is TGTGCCAGCAGCGTAGTGGGAATTGAAGCTTTCTTT.

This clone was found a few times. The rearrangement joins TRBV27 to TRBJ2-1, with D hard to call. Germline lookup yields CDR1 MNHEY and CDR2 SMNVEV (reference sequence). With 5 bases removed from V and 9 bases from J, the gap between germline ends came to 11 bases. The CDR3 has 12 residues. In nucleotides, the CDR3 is TGTGCCAGCAGTCGGACCTCGAGTGAGCAGTTCTTC. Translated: CASSRTSSEQFF.

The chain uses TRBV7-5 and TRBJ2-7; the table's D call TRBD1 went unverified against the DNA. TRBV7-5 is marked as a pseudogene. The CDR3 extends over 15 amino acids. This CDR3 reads CVRSFWGQLNYEQYF. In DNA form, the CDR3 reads TGTGTCAGAAGCTTCTGGGGGCAGCTCAACTACGAGCAGTACTTC.

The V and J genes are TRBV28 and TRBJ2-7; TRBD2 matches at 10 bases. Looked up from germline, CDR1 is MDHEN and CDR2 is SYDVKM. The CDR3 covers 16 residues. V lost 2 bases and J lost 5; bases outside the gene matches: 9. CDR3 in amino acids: CASSLLSSGSFHEQYF. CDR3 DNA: TGTGCCAGCAGTTTACTATCTAGCGGGAGTTTCCACGAGCAGTACTTC.

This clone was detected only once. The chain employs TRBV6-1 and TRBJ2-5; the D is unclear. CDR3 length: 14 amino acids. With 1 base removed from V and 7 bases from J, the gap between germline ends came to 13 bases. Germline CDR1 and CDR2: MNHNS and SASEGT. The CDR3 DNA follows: TGTGCCAGCAGTGAAGGAAGCTTCCGGGTGACCCAGTACTTC. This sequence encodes CASSEGSFRVTQYF.

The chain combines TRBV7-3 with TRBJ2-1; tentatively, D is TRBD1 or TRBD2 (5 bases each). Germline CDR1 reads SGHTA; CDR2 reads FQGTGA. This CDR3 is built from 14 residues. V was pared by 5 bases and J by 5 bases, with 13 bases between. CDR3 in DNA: TGTGCCAGCAGCGAATGGGACGGAAACAATGAGCAGTTCTTC. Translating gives CASSEWDGNNEQFF.

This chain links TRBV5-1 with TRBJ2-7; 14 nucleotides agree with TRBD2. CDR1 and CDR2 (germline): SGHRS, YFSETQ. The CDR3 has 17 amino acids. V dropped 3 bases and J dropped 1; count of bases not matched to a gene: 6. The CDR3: CASSWGGLAGASYEQYF. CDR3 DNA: TGCGCCAGCAGCTGGGGGGGACTAGCGGGAGCTTCCTACGAGCAGTACTTC.

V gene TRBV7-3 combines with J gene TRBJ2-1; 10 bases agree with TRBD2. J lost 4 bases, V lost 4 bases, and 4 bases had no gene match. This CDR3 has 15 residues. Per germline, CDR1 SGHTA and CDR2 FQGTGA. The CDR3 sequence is CASSSGLAVYNEQFF. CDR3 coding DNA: TGTGCCAGCAGCTCAGGACTAGCGGTTTACAATGAGCAGTTCTTC.

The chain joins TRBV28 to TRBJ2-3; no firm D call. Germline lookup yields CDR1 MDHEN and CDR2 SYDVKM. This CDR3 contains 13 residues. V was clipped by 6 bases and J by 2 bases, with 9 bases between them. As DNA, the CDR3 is TGTGCCAGCAGCGGGCTACCCACAGATACGCAGTATTTT. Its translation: CASSGLPTDTQYF.

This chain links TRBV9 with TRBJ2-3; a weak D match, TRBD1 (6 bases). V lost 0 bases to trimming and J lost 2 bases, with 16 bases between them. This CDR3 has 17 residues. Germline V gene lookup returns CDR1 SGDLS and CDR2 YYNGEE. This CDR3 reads CASSVAFQGKTTDTQYF. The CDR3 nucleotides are TGTGCCAGCAGCGTAGCTTTCCAGGGGAAAACCACAGATACGCAGTATTTT.

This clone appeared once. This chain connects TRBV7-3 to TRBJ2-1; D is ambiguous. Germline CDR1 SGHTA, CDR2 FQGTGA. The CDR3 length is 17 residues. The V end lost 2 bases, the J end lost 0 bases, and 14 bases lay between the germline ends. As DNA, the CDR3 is TGTGCCAGCAGCTTAGTTCCAGCCGAAAGCTCCTACAATGAGCAGTTCTTC. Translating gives CASSLVPAESSYNEQFF.

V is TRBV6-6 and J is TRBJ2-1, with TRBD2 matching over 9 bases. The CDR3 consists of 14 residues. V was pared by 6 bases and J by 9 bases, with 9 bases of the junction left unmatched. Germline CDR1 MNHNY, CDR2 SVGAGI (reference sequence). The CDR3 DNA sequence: TGTGCCAGCAGCGGGGCGGGGGGGCGCCCTGAGCAGTTCTTC. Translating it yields CASSGAGGRPEQFF.